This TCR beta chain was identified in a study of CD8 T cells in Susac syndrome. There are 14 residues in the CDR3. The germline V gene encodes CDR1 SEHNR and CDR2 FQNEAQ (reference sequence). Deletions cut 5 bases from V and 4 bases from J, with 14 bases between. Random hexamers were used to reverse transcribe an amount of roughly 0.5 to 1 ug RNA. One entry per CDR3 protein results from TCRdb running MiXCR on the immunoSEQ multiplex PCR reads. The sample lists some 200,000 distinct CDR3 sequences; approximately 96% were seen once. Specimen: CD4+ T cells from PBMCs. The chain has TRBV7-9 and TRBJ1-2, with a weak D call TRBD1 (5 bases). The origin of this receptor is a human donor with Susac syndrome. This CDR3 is CASSQRTIVYGYTF. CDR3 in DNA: TGTGCCAGCAGCCAGAGGACAATTGTCTATGGCTACACCTTC.